This entry lists 6 T cell receptor beta chains sequenced from one sample in a study of CD8+CD57+ T cells in acquired aplastic anemia. Researchers used genomic DNA as the template to profile TCR beta VDJ and CDR3. One entry per CDR3 protein, called by TCRdb with MiXCR from the reads. In the table there are more than 150,000 distinct CDR3 sequences, roughly 64% of which are singletons. Source material: sorted CD4+, CD8+, or CD8+CD57+ T cells (not recorded which) from PBMCs. These TCRs come from a human donor with severe aplastic anemia or a healthy control (not recorded which).

This clonotype was found a few times. The V gene is TRBV7-3, the J gene TRBJ2-1; 10 nucleotides align to TRBD2. The CDR3 loop spans 16 amino acids. Trimming at V came to 3 bases and at J to 7 bases, leaving 9 bases not matched to a gene. Germline V gives CDR1 SGHTA, CDR2 FQGTGA. The CDR3 region is CASSLKAGGPPNEQFF. As DNA, the CDR3 is TGTGCCAGCAGCTTGAAAGCGGGAGGGCCTCCTAATGAGCAGTTCTTC.

This clonotype turned up a few times. The chain recombines TRBV15 with TRBJ1-4, with 12 positions matching TRBD1. Germline V gives CDR1 LNHNV, CDR2 YYDKDF (reference sequence). The CDR3 totals 15 residues. J gave up 6 bases and V 5 bases, and 4 bases lay outside the gene matches. CDR3 protein: CATSYGTGGDEKLFF. The CDR3 DNA is TGTGCCACCAGCTACGGGACAGGGGGCGATGAAAAACTGTTTTTT.

This chain joins TRBV11-2 and TRBJ2-3; no firm D call. The CDR3 covers 13 residues. With 1 base removed from V and 2 bases from J, the gap between germline ends came to 4 bases. Per the germline V gene, CDR1 is SGHAT and CDR2 is FQNNGV. The CDR3, as DNA: TGTGCCAGCAGCTTAGCCGTCACAGATACGCAGTATTTT. Translation: CASSLAVTDTQYF.

This clonotype came up once. V usage is TRBV24-1 and J usage is TRBJ1-5, with TRBD1 identical over 10 bases. V shed 4 bases, J shed 1 base, and the junction held 3 bases outside the gene matches. This CDR3 spans 16 amino acids. Looked up from germline, CDR1 is KGHDR and CDR2 is SFDVKD. The CDR3 loop reads CATSDPGQGSNQPQHF. CDR3 DNA: TGTGCCACCAGTGACCCGGGACAGGGGAGCAATCAGCCCCAGCATTTT.

The chain employs TRBV5-1 and TRBJ1-1, with 9 bases aligning to TRBD1. J was trimmed by 6 bases and V by 7 bases; bases with no gene match: 13. The CDR3 consists of 15 residues. Germline CDR1 SGHRS, CDR2 YFSETQ. The CDR3 DNA is TGCGCCAGCGGGCCTTGGGACAGGGAGCTTTCTGAAGCTTTCTTT. Protein sequence: CASGPWDRELSEAFF.

The rearrangement joins TRBV19 to TRBJ2-7, with 7 nucleotides matching TRBD1. J was trimmed by 0 bases and V by 3 bases; bases with no gene match: 5. This CDR3 has 15 amino acids. Germline CDR1 is LNHDA and CDR2 is SQIVND (reference sequence). The CDR3 spells CASSITGDRSYEQYF. CDR3 nucleotide sequence: TGTGCCAGTAGTATCACAGGGGATCGCTCCTACGAGCAGTACTTC.